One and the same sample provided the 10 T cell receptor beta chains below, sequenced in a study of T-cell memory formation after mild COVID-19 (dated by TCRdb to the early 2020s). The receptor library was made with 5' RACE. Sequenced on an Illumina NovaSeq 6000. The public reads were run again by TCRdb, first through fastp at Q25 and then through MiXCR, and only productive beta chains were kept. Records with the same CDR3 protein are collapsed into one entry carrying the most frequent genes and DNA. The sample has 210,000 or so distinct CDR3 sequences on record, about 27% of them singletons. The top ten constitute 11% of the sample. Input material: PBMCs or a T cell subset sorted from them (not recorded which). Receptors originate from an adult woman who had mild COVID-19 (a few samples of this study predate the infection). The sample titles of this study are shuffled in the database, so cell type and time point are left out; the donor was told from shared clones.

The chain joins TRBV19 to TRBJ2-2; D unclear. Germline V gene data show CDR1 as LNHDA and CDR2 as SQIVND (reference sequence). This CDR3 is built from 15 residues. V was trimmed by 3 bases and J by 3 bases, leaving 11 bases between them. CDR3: CASSMGRVHTGELFF. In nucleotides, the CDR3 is TGTGCCAGTAGTATGGGAAGGGTTCACACCGGGGAGCTGTTTTTT. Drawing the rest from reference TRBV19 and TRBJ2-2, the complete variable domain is DGGITQSPKYLFRKEGQNVTLSCEQNLNHDAMYWYRQDPGQGLRLIYYSQIVNDFQKGDIAEGYSVSREKKESFPLTVTSAQKNPTAFYLCASSMGRVHTGELFFGEGSRLTVL.

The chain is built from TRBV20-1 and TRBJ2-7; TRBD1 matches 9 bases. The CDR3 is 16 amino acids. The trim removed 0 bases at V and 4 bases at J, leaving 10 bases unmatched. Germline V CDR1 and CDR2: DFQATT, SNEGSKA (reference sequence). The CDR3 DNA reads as TGCAGTGCTAGAGATCACCGGGACAGGGTACCATACGAGCAGTACTTC. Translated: CSARDHRDRVPYEQYF.

CDR3 in amino acids: CATSRDPGQGGYTF. The CDR3 bases are TGTGCCACCAGCAGAGATCCGGGACAGGGAGGCTACACCTTC. The chain is built from TRBV15 and TRBJ1-2, with TRBD1 matching over 9 bases. The germline V gene encodes CDR1 LNHNV and CDR2 YYDKDF (reference sequence). The CDR3 has 14 amino acids. The junction had 4 bases not matched to a gene; V was cut back by 0 bases and J by 8 bases.

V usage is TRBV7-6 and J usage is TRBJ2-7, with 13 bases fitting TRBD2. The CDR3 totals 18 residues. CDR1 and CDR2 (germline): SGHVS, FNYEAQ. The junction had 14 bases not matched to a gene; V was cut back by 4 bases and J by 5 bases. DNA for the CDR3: TGTGCCAGCAGCTCCCCACCTCCACTAGCGGGAGGGGGGAACGAGCAGTACTTC. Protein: CASSSPPPLAGGGNEQYF.

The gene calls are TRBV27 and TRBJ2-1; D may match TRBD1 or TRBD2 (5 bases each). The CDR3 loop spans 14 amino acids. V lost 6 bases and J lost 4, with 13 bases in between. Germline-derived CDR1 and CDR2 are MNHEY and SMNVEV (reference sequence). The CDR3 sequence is CASRPGRLYNEQFF. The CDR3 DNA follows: TGTGCCAGCAGACCGGGACGGCTGTACAATGAGCAGTTCTTC.

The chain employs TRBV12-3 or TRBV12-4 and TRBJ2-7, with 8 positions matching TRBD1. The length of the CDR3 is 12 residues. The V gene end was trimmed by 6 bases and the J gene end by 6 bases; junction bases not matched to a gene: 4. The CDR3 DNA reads TGTGCCAGCAGCACGACAGGGGTCGAGCAGTACTTC. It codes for CASSTTGVEQYF.

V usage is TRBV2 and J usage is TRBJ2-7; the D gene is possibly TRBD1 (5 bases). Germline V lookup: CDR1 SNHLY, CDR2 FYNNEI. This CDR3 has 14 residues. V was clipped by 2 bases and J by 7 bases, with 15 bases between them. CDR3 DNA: TGTGCCAGCAGTGAAACCCGGACAATCCCAGAGCAGTACTTC. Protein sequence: CASSETRTIPEQYF.

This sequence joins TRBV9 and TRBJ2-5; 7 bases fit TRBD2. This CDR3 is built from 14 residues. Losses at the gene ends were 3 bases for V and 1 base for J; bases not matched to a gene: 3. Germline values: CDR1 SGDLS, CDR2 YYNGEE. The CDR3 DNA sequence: TGTGCCAGCAGCGGGGAGGGTACCCAAGAGACCCAGTACTTC. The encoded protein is CASSGEGTQETQYF.

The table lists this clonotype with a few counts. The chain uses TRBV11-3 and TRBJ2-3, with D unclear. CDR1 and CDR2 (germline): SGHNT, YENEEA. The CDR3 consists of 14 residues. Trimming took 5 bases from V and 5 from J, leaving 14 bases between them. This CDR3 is CASSRAGPLDTQYF. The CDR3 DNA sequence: TGTGCCAGCAGCAGGGCAGGACCTTTAGATACGCAGTATTTT.

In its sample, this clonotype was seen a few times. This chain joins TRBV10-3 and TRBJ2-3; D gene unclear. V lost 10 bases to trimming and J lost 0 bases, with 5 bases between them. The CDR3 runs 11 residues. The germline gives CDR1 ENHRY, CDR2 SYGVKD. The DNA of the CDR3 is TGTGCCACCACTAGCACAGATACGCAGTATTTT. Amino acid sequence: CATTSTDTQYF.